Given below is one T cell receptor beta chain in context. TCR beta CDR3 region amplification was performed from RNA transcripts. Researchers ran a first-round RT-PCR on the TCR CDR3 using the HTBI primer set. One entry per CDR3 protein results from TCRdb running MiXCR on the multiplex PCR reads. The profile shows a few hundred thousand distinct CDR3 sequences, 13% to 15% of them singletons. The data were taken from a study of T cells in Graves' hyperthyroidism and ophthalmopathy. Looked up from germline, CDR1 is SNHLY and CDR2 is FYNNEI. Trimming left V 1 base short and J 4 bases short, with 10 bases between. This CDR3 is 15 amino acids long.

Sequencing input: blood. The gene calls are TRBV2 and TRBJ2-2; D is ambiguous. The clonotype comes from a woman between 40 and 55 years old with Graves' hyperthyroidism. CDR3 sequence: CASSEGSAVTGELFF. In nucleotides, the CDR3 is TGTGCCAGCAGTGAAGGGTCGGCAGTCACCGGGGAGCTGTTTTTT.